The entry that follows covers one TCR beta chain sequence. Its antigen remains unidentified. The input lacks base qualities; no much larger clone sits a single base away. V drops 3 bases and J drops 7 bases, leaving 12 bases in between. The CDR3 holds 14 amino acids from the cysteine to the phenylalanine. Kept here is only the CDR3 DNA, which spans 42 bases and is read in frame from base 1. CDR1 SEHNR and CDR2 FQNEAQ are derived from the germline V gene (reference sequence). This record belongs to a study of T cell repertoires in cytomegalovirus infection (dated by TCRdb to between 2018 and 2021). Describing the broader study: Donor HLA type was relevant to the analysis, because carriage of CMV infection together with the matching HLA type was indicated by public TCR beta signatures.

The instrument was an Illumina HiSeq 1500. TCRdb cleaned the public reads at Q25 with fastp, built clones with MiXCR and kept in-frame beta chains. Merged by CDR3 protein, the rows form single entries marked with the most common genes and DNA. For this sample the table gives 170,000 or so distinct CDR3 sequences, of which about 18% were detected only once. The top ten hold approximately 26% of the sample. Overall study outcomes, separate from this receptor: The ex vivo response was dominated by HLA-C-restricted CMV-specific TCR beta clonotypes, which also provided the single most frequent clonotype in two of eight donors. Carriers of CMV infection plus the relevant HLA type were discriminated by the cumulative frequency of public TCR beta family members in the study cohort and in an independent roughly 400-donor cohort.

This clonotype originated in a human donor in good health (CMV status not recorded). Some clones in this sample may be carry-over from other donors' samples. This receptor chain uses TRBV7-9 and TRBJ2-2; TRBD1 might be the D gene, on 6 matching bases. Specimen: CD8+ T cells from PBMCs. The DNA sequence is TGTGCCAGCAGCTTTTACAGGGATCGCGGGGAGCTGTTTTTT. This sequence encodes CASSFYRDRGELFF.